This T cell receptor beta chain was profiled in a study of T cell repertoires in cytomegalovirus infection. At the level of the study: As its CMV epitopes, the study selected recently identified HLA-C-restricted and well-studied HLA-B-restricted targets. Carrying CMV and the relevant HLA type showed in public TCR beta signatures.

Study-wide findings and caveats: Identification of carriers of CMV plus the relevant HLA was performed using cumulative public TCR beta family frequency. In two of eight donors, the top clonotype was HLA-C-restricted CMV-specific.

From the reads, TCRdb called clonotypes with MiXCR, one entry per CDR3 protein. Among about 330,000 distinct CDR3 sequences listed, just under 35% were seen once. Unmatched junction bases numbered 15, after V lost 10 bases and J lost 4 bases. The germline V gene encodes CDR1 SGHTA and CDR2 FQGNSA. This CDR3 comprises 15 residues. This clonotype was counted many times. The antigen remains unidentified. This receptor was obtained from a human donor in good health (CMV status not recorded). Some clones in this sample may be carry-over from other donors' samples. The chain combines TRBV7-2 with TRBJ1-2; 7 nucleotides align to TRBD1. The starting material was cultured PBMCs, obtained from culture after CMV antigen stimulation. CDR3 DNA sequence: TGTGCCACTAGGGACAGCCACATGTCGGGCTATGGCTACACCTTC. Protein sequence: CATRDSHMSGYGYTF.